This TCR beta chain was identified in a study of low-dose radiotherapy and immunotherapy resistance in tumors (dated by TCRdb to the early 2020s). About the investigation overall: Patients in Cohort 1 were given 0.5 Gy per fraction every 2 weeks, and the prescribed total PTV dose was 6.5 Gy. Cohort 2 received 1 Gy per fraction every two weeks, with a total of 13 Gy over 26 weeks. Nivolumab and ipilimumab were both given intravenously, with nivolumab at a 240 mg flat dose every two weeks and ipilimumab at 1 mg/kg every six weeks. Every two weeks, patients got intravenous cyclophosphamide at 200 mg/m2, given one day ahead of each radiation and immunotherapy administration. Starting on cycle 1 day 1, patients took 300 mg of aspirin by mouth once a day for four cycles. Trial participants were not randomized into treatment groups. The translational analysis covered eight patients: three from the first dose cohort and the first five from the second dose cohort.

Reads for this sample came from an Illumina HiSeq 2500. To make first-strand cDNA, Superscript III was used along with a set of TRAV- and TRBV-specific primers so that both the TCRalpha and TCRbeta chains were covered. TCRs were amplified with Phusion for about 20 PCR cycles using a constant-region primer together with the adapter attached to the V primers. The isolated mRNA was amplified using the MessageAmp II aRNA Amplification Kit, with in vitro transcription performed for about 15 hours at 37 degrees C. mRNA for TCR sequencing was isolated with the Dynabeads mRNA DIRECT Purification Kit. A second approximately 25-cycle Phusion PCR added indexed Illumina adapters, and products were purified with AMPure XP beads. On the study's bioinformatics: Custom Perl scripts were used to pool TCR sequences that encoded the same protein, to remove out-of-frame sequences, and to calculate the abundance of each clonotype. The analysis excluded TCR sequences that were supported by just one read. The metrics used to describe the repertoires included Shannon entropy, Gini index, clonality, richness, and the frequency of TCRs shared between repertoires. TCRdb cleaned the public reads at Q25 with fastp, built clones with MiXCR and kept in-frame beta chains. Here each entry gathers all rows of one CDR3 protein and keeps the most common genes and DNA. The V and J calls reflect TCRdb's pipeline rather than the authors' work. Present in this sample are over 55,000 distinct CDR3 sequences, roughly 30% of which were seen just once. 11% of the sample rests with the top ten.

The CDR3 covers 13 residues, taking in both the cysteine and the phenylalanine. Only the CDR3 portion is preserved as DNA: 39 bases, with reading frame beginning at the first base. For this chain, trimming is 7 bases at the V end and 4 bases at the J end, and the number of junction bases without a gene match is 8. CDR1 and CDR2, per the germline V gene (reference sequence), are DFQATT and SNEGSKA. The intended sense of this specimen's time point label: before trial treatment. The donors came from RACIN, which was a single-arm phase I dose-escalation trial that paired nivolumab and ipilimumab with aspirin, low-dose cyclophosphamide and low-dose radiotherapy. Patients were eligible if they had advanced solid tumors that were TIL-negative. This clonotype was seen at least ten times. Its antigen is still unknown. Base qualities were left out, and no much larger clone turns up one base away.

The chain is encoded by TRBV20-1 joined to TRBJ2-3; 7 bases in the junction line up with TRBD1. Material: PBMCs, obtained before treatment. The TCR sequence derives from a female donor with ovarian cancer. CDR3 reads: CSGSQGRPDTQYF. The nucleotides are TGCAGTGGCTCACAGGGGCGCCCAGATACGCAGTATTTT.